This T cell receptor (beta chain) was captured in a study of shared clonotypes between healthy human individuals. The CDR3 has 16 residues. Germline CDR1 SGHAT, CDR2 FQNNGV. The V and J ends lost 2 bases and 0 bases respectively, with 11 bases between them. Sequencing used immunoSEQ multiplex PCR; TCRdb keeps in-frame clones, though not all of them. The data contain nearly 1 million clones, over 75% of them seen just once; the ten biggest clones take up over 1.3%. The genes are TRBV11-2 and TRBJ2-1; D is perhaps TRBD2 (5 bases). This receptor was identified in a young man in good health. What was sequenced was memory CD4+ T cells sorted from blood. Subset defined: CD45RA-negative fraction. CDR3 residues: CASSLSVGVSYNEQFF. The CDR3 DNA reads TGTGCCAGCAGCTTATCGGTGGGAGTCTCCTACAATGAGCAGTTCTTC.